This TCR beta chain was sequenced during a study of response to subunit inactivated influenza vaccine. With 0 bases clipped from V and 3 bases from J, the junction kept 6 bases outside the gene matches. Germline-derived CDR1 and CDR2 are DFQATT and SNEGSKA (reference sequence). The CDR3 has 16 residues. One entry per CDR3 protein, called by TCRdb with MiXCR from the RT-PCR reads. The sample lists under 200,000 distinct CDR3 sequences, over 9.5% seen once, with roughly 29% in the top ten. This clonotype came up a few times. The sample was also reused in another study, on T cells expressing NK-cell markers. That paper notes: UMIs were included in TCR beta cDNA generated by 5'RACE template switching.

The chain links TRBV20-1 to TRBJ2-3; 10 bases align to TRBD2. The specimen comprised CD8+ T cells sorted from PBMCs, sampled 12 days after vaccination. This clonotype was sampled from a man aged 50 to 59 who received an inactivated influenza vaccine. The CDR3: CSARDSLAGDTDTQYF. The CDR3 coding sequence is TGCAGTGCTAGAGATTCCCTAGCGGGAGATACAGATACGCAGTATTTT.